Below, 6 T cell receptor beta chains from the same sample are listed, as sequenced in a study of T cells after yellow fever vaccination. Via MiXCR, TCRdb re-called the 5' RACE reads, giving one row per CDR3 protein. This sample carries roughly 160,000 distinct CDR3 sequences, around 9.3% of them seen once, and the ten largest clones take approximately 35%. The starting material was CD8+ T cells sorted from PBMCs, obtained 45 days after the yellow fever booster vaccination. All receptors derive from a man aged 18 to 30 who received the YFV17D yellow fever vaccine.

Ten or more counts support this clonotype. The V gene is TRBV6-2 or TRBV6-3, the J gene TRBJ2-1, with 7 bases aligning to TRBD1. This CDR3 region has 13 residues. Germline V gene data show CDR1 as MNHEY and CDR2 as SVGEGT. Losses at the gene ends were 2 bases for V and 7 bases for J; bases not matched to a gene: 2. The CDR3 reads CASSYQGENEQFF. CDR3 nucleotide sequence: TGTGCCAGCAGTTACCAGGGGGAGAATGAGCAGTTCTTC.

This clonotype was counted only a few times. The chain carries TRBV4-1 and TRBJ2-5, with 10 bases lining up with TRBD1. The CDR3 sequence is 17 residues long. Germline CDR1 and CDR2: MGHRA and YSYEKL. The V and J ends lost 3 bases and 7 bases, in that order; junction bases with no gene match: 14. The CDR3: CASSQIGSGQGLGTQYF. Written as DNA, the CDR3 is TGCGCCAGCAGCCAGATCGGCTCGGGACAGGGGTTGGGGACCCAGTACTTC.

A few counts support this clonotype. This rearrangement joins TRBV29-1 to TRBJ2-5, with 7 bases fitting TRBD1. The CDR3 runs to 15 residues. The V segment lost 2 bases and the J segment 1 base; nucleotides outside the gene matches: 7. The germline V gene has CDR1 SQVTM and CDR2 ANQGSEA. CDR3 nucleotide sequence: TGCAGCGTTGAATCTCCCCGGGACAGCCAAGAGACCCAGTACTTC. Protein product: CSVESPRDSQETQYF.

This clonotype showed up many times. This rearrangement joins TRBV7-9 to TRBJ2-6, with D maybe TRBD2 (5 bases). The germline V gene has CDR1 SEHNR and CDR2 FQNEAQ (reference sequence). The V end lost 4 bases, the J end lost 4 bases, and 14 bases lay between the germline ends. The CDR3 is 16 residues long. The CDR3 nucleotides read TGTGCCAGCAGCTCCACCGTAGCGTCCGGGGCCAACGTCCTGACTTTC. It specifies CASSSTVASGANVLTF.

V usage is TRBV4-2 and J usage is TRBJ2-7, with TRBD1 as a possible D gene (6 bases). CDR3 length equals 16 residues. Trimming removed 2 bases from V and 0 bases from J, with 14 bases in between. Germline V CDR1 and CDR2: LGHNA, YNFKEQ. The CDR3 region is CASSQYRTVLSYEQYF. CDR3 coding DNA: TGTGCCAGCAGCCAATACCGGACAGTTCTCTCCTACGAGCAGTACTTC.

V is TRBV12-3 or TRBV12-4 and J is TRBJ1-5; D not resolved. V was trimmed by 8 bases and J by 6 bases, leaving 11 bases between them. The length of the CDR3 is 12 residues. DNA of the CDR3: TGTGCCAGCTCAAGCCGCGGTCAGCCCCAGCATTTT. It yields the protein CASSSRGQPQHF.